These 13 T cell receptor beta chains originate from one sample sequenced in a study of patients and donors after allogeneic stem cell transplantation. Using its own MiXCR run on the RT-PCR reads, TCRdb lists one record per CDR3 protein. The sample lists around 240,000 distinct CDR3 sequences, 13% to 15% seen once, with about 9.9% in the top ten. Sequenced material: blood, either unsorted or a sorted T cell fraction (not recorded which). The receptors shown here come from a human donor who was either an allogeneic HSCT recipient or a stem cell or donor lymphocyte infusion donor (not recorded which). It is not recorded whose cells these are; they may come from a transplant donor.

This clonotype has only a few counts. This chain uses TRBV7-2 with TRBJ2-7; D tentatively fits TRBD1 or TRBD2 (5 bases each). The length of the CDR3 is 13 residues. V was pared by 3 bases and J by 9 bases, with 15 bases between. Germline CDR1 and CDR2: SGHTA and FQGNSA. The CDR3 region has the DNA TGTGCCAGCAGCTTGGGTGGGGGTATCGTGCAGTACTTC. Protein sequence: CASSLGGGIVQYF. The variable domain in full, with the rest retrieved from reference TRBV7-2 and TRBJ2-7, is GAGVSQSPSNKVTEKGKDVELRCDPISGHTALYWYRQSLGQGLEFLIYFQGNSAPDKSGLPSDRFSAERTGGSVSTLTIQRTQQEDSAVYLCASSLGGGIVQYFGPGTRLTVT.

This clonotype occurred a few times. The chain joins TRBV6-1 to TRBJ2-1; no reliable D call. V was pared by 4 bases and J by 4 bases, with 17 bases between. Germline-derived CDR1 and CDR2 are MNHNS and SASEGT. The CDR3 has 16 residues. Here the CDR3 DNA reads TGTGCCAGCAGTGCTCCGGGCCTAGGGCCATACAATGAGCAGTTCTTC. Residues: CASSAPGLGPYNEQFF.

This clonotype has more than one count but fewer than ten. This CDR3 reads CAIKASGEAGELFF. The CDR3 nucleotides read TGTGCCATCAAAGCTAGCGGGGAGGCCGGGGAGCTGTTTTTT. V usage is TRBV10-3 and J usage is TRBJ2-2, with TRBD2 identical over 9 bases. J was trimmed by 6 bases and V by 7 bases; bases with no gene match: 6. Germline V gives CDR1 ENHRY, CDR2 SYGVKD. The length of the CDR3 is 14 residues.

The chain uses TRBV9 and TRBJ2-1; D is ambiguous. The ends were cut back, 0 bases at V and 12 bases at J, with 16 bases in the middle. This CDR3 is 14 amino acids long. Per the germline V gene, CDR1 is SGDLS and CDR2 is YYNGEE. The CDR3: CASSVDLAIRTQFF. CDR3 DNA: TGTGCCAGCAGCGTAGATTTGGCTATACGGACGCAGTTCTTC.

In regard to this clonotype: This may be a read error: a much more frequent sequence differs by one nucleotide. The chain employs TRBV12-3 or TRBV12-4 and TRBJ1-6, with TRBD1 identical over 7 bases. CDR3 length: 17 amino acids. DNA of the CDR3: TGTGCCAGCAGTTCGCGTCTTCTCAGGGGGAATAATACACCCCTCCACTTT. Protein sequence: CASSSRLLRGNNTPLHF.

There are a few counts of this clonotype. V and J are TRBV14 and TRBJ1-1; D is unclear. Germline V lookup: CDR1 SGHDN, CDR2 FVKESK. This CDR3 has 11 residues. V was clipped by 2 bases and J by 8 bases, with 6 bases between them. The CDR3 DNA is TGTGCCAGCAGCCAATCGCCCGAAGCTTTCTTT. Its translation is CASSQSPEAFF.

This clonotype came up a few times. The chain couples TRBV20-1 to TRBJ2-3; 11 nucleotides align to TRBD2. The CDR3 is 17 amino acids. The J segment lost 5 bases and the V segment lost 7 bases, leaving 17 bases of the junction unmatched. CDR1 is DFQATT and CDR2 is SNEGSKA in the germline V gene (reference sequence). The DNA of the CDR3 is TGCAGTGTTATTAAGCCTAGCGGGGGGTCCCGTGAAGATACGCAGTATTTT. As protein: CSVIKPSGGSREDTQYF.

This clonotype was recorded many times. The rearrangement uses TRBV5-1 and TRBJ2-2; D is ambiguous. This CDR3 spans 14 amino acids. Trimming took 6 bases from V and 1 from J, leaving 10 bases between them. Germline V gene data show CDR1 as SGHRS and CDR2 as YFSETQ. CDR3 sequence (DNA): TGCGCCAGCATGCAGACCCAGAACACCGGGGAGCTGTTTTTT. This gives the protein CASMQTQNTGELFF.

This clonotype has only a few counts. The V and J genes are TRBV6-1 and TRBJ1-2, with TRBD1 as a possible D gene (5 bases). Trimming removed 3 bases from V and 4 bases from J, with 12 bases in between. This CDR3 has 14 amino acids. Germline lookup yields CDR1 MNHNS and CDR2 SASEGT. CDR3 sequence reads: CASSDRERGYGYTF. In DNA form, the CDR3 reads TGTGCCAGCAGTGACAGGGAAAGGGGCTATGGCTACACCTTC.

This sequence joins TRBV7-2 and TRBJ2-3, with TRBD2 matching 8 bases. This CDR3 spans 15 amino acids. Per germline, CDR1 SGHTA and CDR2 FQGNSA. V was pared by 5 bases and J by 15 bases, with 19 bases of the junction left unmatched. In nucleotides, the CDR3 is TGTGCCAGCAGCCCCGCATCAGTCGGAGCGGGAGAGGTTTATTTT. Translating gives CASSPASVGAGEVYF.

The rearrangement links TRBV20-1 to TRBJ2-5; 11 bases agree with TRBD2. Germline V gene sequence: CDR1 DFQATT, CDR2 SNEGSKA (reference sequence). V was pared by 5 bases and J by 4 bases, with 9 bases of the junction left unmatched. The CDR3 extends over 15 amino acids. The CDR3 is CSAGLAGRYGETQYF. CDR3 DNA sequence: TGCAGTGCTGGACTAGCGGGTAGATATGGAGAGACCCAGTACTTC.

This clonotype was counted at least ten times. J is TRBJ2-7 and V is TRBV5-1; 9 nucleotides agree with TRBD2. The CDR3 spans 14 residues. With V trimmed by 3 bases and J by 0 bases, 1 base remained unmatched. Germline loops: CDR1 SGHRS, CDR2 YFSETQ. CDR3 sequence (DNA): TGCGCCAGCAGCTCAGCGGGGGGCTCCTACGAGCAGTACTTC. Residues: CASSSAGGSYEQYF.

This clonotype was seen more than once but under ten times. The CDR3 region is CASRGTSGYEQYF. CDR3 DNA sequence: TGTGCCAGCAGGGGGACTAGCGGCTACGAGCAGTACTTC. The V call is TRBV12-3 or TRBV12-4, the J call TRBJ2-7; 11 bases are shared with TRBD2. This CDR3 spans 13 amino acids. V gave up 6 bases and J gave up 3 bases; unmatched junction bases: 1.